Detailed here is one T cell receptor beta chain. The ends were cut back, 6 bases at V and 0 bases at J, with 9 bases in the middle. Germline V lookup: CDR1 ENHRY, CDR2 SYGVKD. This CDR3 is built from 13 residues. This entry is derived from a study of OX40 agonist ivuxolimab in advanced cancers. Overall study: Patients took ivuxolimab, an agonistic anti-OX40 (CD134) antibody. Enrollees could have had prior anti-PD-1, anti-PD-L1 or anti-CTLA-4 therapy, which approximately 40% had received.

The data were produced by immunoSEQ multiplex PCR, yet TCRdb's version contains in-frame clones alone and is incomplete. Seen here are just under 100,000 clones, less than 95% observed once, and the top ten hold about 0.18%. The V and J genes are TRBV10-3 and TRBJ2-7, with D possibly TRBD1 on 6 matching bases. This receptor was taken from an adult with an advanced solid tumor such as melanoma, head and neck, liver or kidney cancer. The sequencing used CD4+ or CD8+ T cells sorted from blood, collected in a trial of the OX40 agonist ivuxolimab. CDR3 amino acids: CAIRDSNSYEQYF. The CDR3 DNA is TGTGCCATCAGGGACAGCAACTCCTACGAGCAGTACTTC.